The rows below give T cell receptor beta chains drawn from one sample of a study of beta chain features in type 1 diabetes. The method was immunoSEQ multiplex PCR; TCRdb's version includes in-frame clones alone and lacks a portion of them. The sample holds tens of thousands of clones, approximately 51% seen once. What was sequenced was stem cell memory CD4+ T cells from blood. These receptors were collected from a woman aged 25-40 years in good health. Both conserved end residues are part of each CDR3. The order of the fields is clone size, V gene, D gene, CDR3 length, J gene, CDR3 DNA, CDR3 protein. D genes are given only for firm matches. Clone sizes are given selectively: once, few, many, or a class where the clone is expanded.

clone_size: once
v_call: TRBV7-9
d_call: TRBD2
cdr3_length: 14
j_call: TRBJ2-2
cdr3_nt: TGTGCCAGCAAAGGTAGCGGGGCATACGGGGAGCTGTTTTTT
cdr3_aa: CASKGSGAYGELFF

clone_size: few
v_call: TRBV10-2
d_call: TRBD2
cdr3_length: 15
j_call: TRBJ2-1
cdr3_nt: TGCGCCAGCAGTGAGGCGGGAGGAAGGTACAATGAGCAGTTCTTC
cdr3_aa: CASSEAGGRYNEQFF

clone_size: -
v_call: TRBV7-9
d_call: TRBD1
cdr3_length: 12
j_call: TRBJ2-7
cdr3_nt: TGTGCCGTCCGGGACAGGGGAGACGAGCAGTACTTC
cdr3_aa: CAVRDRGDEQYF

clone_size: few
v_call: TRBV29-1
d_call: TRBD1
cdr3_length: 14
j_call: TRBJ2-5
cdr3_nt: TGCAGCGTCGGGGACAGGGTTGGCCAAGAGACCCAGTACTTC
cdr3_aa: CSVGDRVGQETQYF

clone_size: few
v_call: TRBV2
d_call: -
cdr3_length: 20
j_call: TRBJ2-7
cdr3_nt: TGTGCCAGCAGTCCCCCAACCCCCCGGACACACCACAGATCCTACGTAGAGCAGTACTTC
cdr3_aa: CASSPPTPRTHHRSYVEQYF

clone_size: -
v_call: TRBV6-6
d_call: TRBD2
cdr3_length: 13
j_call: TRBJ2-7
cdr3_nt: TGTGCCAGCAGCCGAGCGGGAGTAGGCGAGCAGTACTTC
cdr3_aa: CASSRAGVGEQYF

clone_size: few
v_call: TRBV11-2
d_call: TRBD2
cdr3_length: 16
j_call: TRBJ2-2
cdr3_nt: TGTGCCAGCAGCTTAGTGGCTAGCGGGAACACCGGGGAGCTGTTTTTT
cdr3_aa: CASSLVASGNTGELFF

clone_size: -
v_call: TRBV7-2
d_call: -
cdr3_length: 16
j_call: TRBJ2-7
cdr3_nt: TGTGCCAGCAGCTTAGTACCCGATAGGCGGCTCCACGAGCAGTACTTC
cdr3_aa: CASSLVPDRRLHEQYF

clone_size: few
v_call: TRBV4-3
d_call: TRBD2
cdr3_length: 15
j_call: TRBJ2-7
cdr3_nt: TGCGCCAGCAGCCAGGTAGCGGGAGCGACCTACGAGCAGTACTTC
cdr3_aa: CASSQVAGATYEQYF

clone_size: few
v_call: TRBV5-6
d_call: TRBD1
cdr3_length: 16
j_call: TRBJ2-2
cdr3_nt: TGTGCCAGCAGCATACGACAGGGAACGGGCACCGGGGAGCTGTTTTTT
cdr3_aa: CASSIRQGTGTGELFF

clone_size: -
v_call: TRBV11-1
d_call: -
cdr3_length: 12
j_call: TRBJ2-3
cdr3_nt: TGTGCCAGCAGCTTAGCGGGAGTAACGCAGTATTTT
cdr3_aa: CASSLAGVTQYF

clone_size: few
v_call: TRBV5-6
d_call: -
cdr3_length: 14
j_call: TRBJ2-1
cdr3_nt: TGTGCCAGCAGCAAGCAGACAGGTTACAATGAGCAGTTCTTC
cdr3_aa: CASSKQTGYNEQFF

clone_size: -
v_call: TRBV4-2
d_call: -
cdr3_length: 14
j_call: TRBJ1-4
cdr3_nt: TGTGCCAGCAGCCAGCATGGGGCTGGTGAAAAACTGTTTTTT
cdr3_aa: CASSQHGAGEKLFF

clone_size: -
v_call: TRBV18
d_call: TRBD1
cdr3_length: 14
j_call: TRBJ2-3
cdr3_nt: TGTGCCAGCTCACTCCCGACAGGGACAGATACGCAGTATTTT
cdr3_aa: CASSLPTGTDTQYF

clone_size: -
v_call: TRBV2
d_call: -
cdr3_length: 15
j_call: TRBJ1-1
cdr3_nt: TGTGCCAGCAGTGAAGGGAGTATCAGGGACACTGAAGCTTTCTTT
cdr3_aa: CASSEGSIRDTEAFF

clone_size: few
v_call: TRBV7-2
d_call: -
cdr3_length: 16
j_call: TRBJ2-7
cdr3_nt: TGTGCCAGCAGCTTTTCACCCAGGACTCGCGATCCACAGCAGTACTTC
cdr3_aa: CASSFSPRTRDPQQYF

clone_size: many
v_call: TRBV7-2
d_call: TRBD2
cdr3_length: 15
j_call: TRBJ2-7
cdr3_nt: TGTGCCAGCAGCTTAGGGCTAGCGGGATCCGACGAGCAGTACTTC
cdr3_aa: CASSLGLAGSDEQYF

clone_size: -
v_call: TRBV10-3
d_call: -
cdr3_length: 13
j_call: TRBJ2-7
cdr3_nt: TGTGCCATCAGAGCCCCCTCCCGCTACGAGCAGTACTTC
cdr3_aa: CAIRAPSRYEQYF

clone_size: -
v_call: TRBV2
d_call: TRBD2
cdr3_length: 14
j_call: TRBJ2-7
cdr3_nt: TGTGCCAGCAAGTCTAGCGGGACCTCCTACGAGCAGTACTTC
cdr3_aa: CASKSSGTSYEQYF

clone_size: -
v_call: TRBV28
d_call: -
cdr3_length: 14
j_call: TRBJ2-7
cdr3_nt: TGTGCCAGCAGTTTAAGAGGGATAAGCTACGAGCAGTACTTC
cdr3_aa: CASSLRGISYEQYF

clone_size: -
v_call: TRBV14
d_call: TRBD2
cdr3_length: 13
j_call: TRBJ2-7
cdr3_nt: TGTGCCAGCAGCCCCCGAATAGCGGGTGAGCAGTACTTC
cdr3_aa: CASSPRIAGEQYF

clone_size: -
v_call: TRBV28
d_call: TRBD1
cdr3_length: 17
j_call: TRBJ1-6
cdr3_nt: TGTGCCAGCAGATATGGGACAGCGAGCTCCTATAATTCACCCCTCCACTTT
cdr3_aa: CASRYGTASSYNSPLHF